Listed here is a single T cell receptor beta chain. Antigen: not known. The data were obtained in a study of CD8+ T cells in alopecia areata. Study overall: Twice a day, 5 to 10 mg of oral tofacitinib was administered to treated patients. Findings and caveats of the study: Scalp lesions, especially in alopecia totalis/universalis, had higher clonality than normal scalp. Sequence data from scalp samples additionally include resident alphabeta T cells of normal skin.

cDNA serving as the sequencing template came from extracted, reverse transcribed RNA. Profiling relied on immunoSEQ multiplex PCR, and the TCRdb table lists in-frame clones only, not all of them. Of about 180,000 clones listed, around 50% are singletons. Researchers picked out CD4+ and CD8+ T cells from PBMCs by sorting. Trimming took off 3 bases at V and 5 bases at J, with 18 bases between the two ends. The CDR3 is 16 residues long. Germline V CDR1 and CDR2: SGHTA, FQGNSA. The TCR was taken from a human donor with alopecia areata. The material was CD4+ T cells sorted from blood, obtained at week 0. The V and J genes are TRBV7-2 and TRBJ2-3; D remains unclear. The CDR3 DNA sequence: TGTGCCAGCAGCTTGAACCCGGCTGGAGTCCTAGATACGCAGTATTTT. Its translation: CASSLNPAGVLDTQYF.